This T cell receptor beta chain was identified in a study of technical replicates of blood from a handful of donors (dated by TCRdb to 2017 to 2019). Points on this clone: No antigen is known for it. The input lacks base qualities; no much larger clone sits a single base away.

The method behind the library was the immunoSEQ multiplex PCR assay. As stored in TCRdb, this immuneACCESS dataset retains in-frame rearrangements with V and J assigned. A fraction of the clones does not appear; measured against another copy, unresolved V genes explain less than half of the discrepancy, and the remainder lacks a known reason. In all, the sample holds about 9,400 clones, and about nine tenths of those were seen once. Together, the top ten hold around 9.7% of the sample. The CDR3, cysteine through phenylalanine, is 14 amino acids long. The CDR3 DNA has 42 bases and is translated from base 1.

The sample comprised PBMCs. Recombination linked TRBV21-1 to TRBJ1-3. TRBV21-1 is an annotated pseudogene. This clonotype was sampled from a human donor in good health. The DNA sequence reads TGTGCCAGCAGCAACCCCCAAGACCCCGCGGATAGGTATTTT. This translates into CASSNPQDPADRYF.